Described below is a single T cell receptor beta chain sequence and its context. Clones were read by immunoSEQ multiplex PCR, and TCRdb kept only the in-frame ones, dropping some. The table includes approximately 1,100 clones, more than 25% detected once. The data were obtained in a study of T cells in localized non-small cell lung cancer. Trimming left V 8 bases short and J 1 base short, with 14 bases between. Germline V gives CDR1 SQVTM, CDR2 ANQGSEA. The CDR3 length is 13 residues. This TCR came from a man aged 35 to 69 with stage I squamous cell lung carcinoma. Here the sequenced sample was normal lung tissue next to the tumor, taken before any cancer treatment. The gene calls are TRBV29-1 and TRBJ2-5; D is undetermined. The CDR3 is CSITTVPQETQYF. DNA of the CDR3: TGCAGCATTACAACAGTTCCCCAAGAGACCCAGTACTTC.